This passage covers 29 T cell receptor beta chains from one sample sequenced in a study of blood T cells in healthy people across ages. A sample-barcoded 5' primer and a J-beta primer mix were used in a second PCR of about 7 to 12 cycles. One entry per CDR3 protein results from TCRdb running MiXCR on the 5' RACE reads. The sample gives approximately 800,000 distinct CDR3 sequences, 35% to 40% of which show up once; approximately 13% is in the top ten. Input material: blood. These TCRs come from a man between 18 and 35 years old in good health.

The J gene is TRBJ2-1, the V gene TRBV10-3, with a possible D match to TRBD1 (5 bases). Trimming took off 4 bases at V and 0 bases at J, with 10 bases between the two ends. Looked up from germline, CDR1 is ENHRY and CDR2 is SYGVKD. The CDR3 contains 15 residues. The CDR3 DNA sequence: TGTGCCATCAGTGGACAGTCCTACTCCTACAATGAGCAGTTCTTC. Amino acids: CAISGQSYSYNEQFF.

The table lists this clonotype with many counts. The chain is built from TRBV12-3 or TRBV12-4 and TRBJ2-3; 7 bases are a match to TRBD1. This CDR3 has 15 residues. The V segment lost 2 bases and the J segment 0 bases; nucleotides outside the gene matches: 2. The CDR3 region is CASSLQGQSTDTQYF. CDR3 nucleotides: TGTGCCAGCAGTTTACAGGGACAGAGCACAGATACGCAGTATTTT.

This rearrangement joins TRBV12-3 or TRBV12-4 to TRBJ2-1, with D perhaps TRBD2 (6 bases). The J call may be mistaken, given a closer DNA end match to TRBJ2-7. The CDR3 spans 15 residues. The CDR3 is CASSLEGGDYNEQYF. The DNA of the CDR3 is TGTGCCAGCAGTCTTGAAGGAGGGGATTACAATGAGCAGTACTTC.

This clonotype showed up just a few times. V usage is TRBV4-2 and J usage is TRBJ1-2; D not resolved. Germline CDR1 is LGHNA and CDR2 is YNFKEQ. V lost 0 bases to trimming and J lost 0 bases, with 14 bases between them. This CDR3 has 17 residues. This CDR3 reads CASSQDLIGDTNYGYTF. DNA of the CDR3: TGTGCCAGCAGCCAAGATCTTATAGGAGATACTAACTATGGCTACACCTTC.

The rearrangement joins TRBV19 to TRBJ2-2; D possibly matches TRBD1 or TRBD2 (5 bases each). The CDR3 runs to 15 residues. In germline, CDR1 is LNHDA, CDR2 SQIVND (reference sequence). The V gene lost 6 bases and the J gene lost 4 bases, with 15 bases spanning the gap. CDR3 sequence reads: CASSTTGGSTGELFF. CDR3 nucleotides: TGTGCCAGTAGCACTACTGGGGGTAGCACCGGGGAGCTGTTTTTT.

V and J are TRBV15 and TRBJ1-4; tentatively, D is TRBD1 (6 bases). The V gene's germline CDR1 is LNHNV and CDR2 YYDKDF (reference sequence). Trimming stripped 2 bases from V and 2 bases from J, with 9 bases between. This CDR3 contains 15 residues. CDR3 sequence: CATSRTGQTNEKLFF. As DNA, the CDR3 is TGTGCCACCAGCAGAACAGGGCAGACTAATGAAAAACTGTTTTTT.

In this sample, this clonotype turned up a few times. The genes are TRBV5-1 and TRBJ2-5; TRBD2 matches at 12 bases. The CDR3 spans 15 residues. Losses at the gene ends were 3 bases for V and 3 bases for J; bases not matched to a gene: 3. Germline lookup yields CDR1 SGHRS and CDR2 YFSETQ. The CDR3 protein is CASSSRTSGKETQYF. CDR3 DNA sequence: TGCGCCAGCAGCTCCCGGACTAGCGGGAAAGAGACCCAGTACTTC.

This clonotype was recorded at least ten times. The chain is built from TRBV12-3 or TRBV12-4 and TRBJ1-2; D gene uncertain. Trimming took 3 bases from V and 8 from J, leaving 13 bases between them. The CDR3 length is 13 residues. CDR3 nucleotide sequence: TGTGCCAGCAGTTTTGGGGATTGGATCGGCTACACCTTC. This sequence encodes CASSFGDWIGYTF.

J is TRBJ1-1 and V is TRBV20-1; D perhaps matches TRBD1 (6 bases). CDR1 is DFQATT, CDR2 SNEGSKA, per germline (reference sequence). The CDR3 runs 14 residues. Trimming cost V 5 bases and J 2 bases, with 15 bases left between them. CDR3 coding DNA: TGCAGTGCTCCAGCGGGGGGCGGTAACACTGAAGCTTTCTTT. This encodes CSAPAGGGNTEAFF.

Details on this clonotype: A much bigger clone sits one base away, suggesting this may be a read error. The chain uses TRBV20-1 and TRBJ2-5; D is unclear. This CDR3 contains 12 residues. Deletions cut 3 bases from V and 2 bases from J, with 7 bases between. Germline lookup yields CDR1 DFQATT and CDR2 SNEGSKA (reference sequence). The CDR3 coding sequence is TGCAGTGCTAGCGAACGGCAAGAGACCCAGTACTTC. Translated, it gives CSASERQETQYF.

The V call is TRBV4-1, the J call TRBJ2-2; possibly TRBD1 or TRBD2 for D (5 bases each). This CDR3 has 16 amino acids. Trimming stripped 4 bases from V and 3 bases from J, with 15 bases between. Germline CDR1 reads MGHRA; CDR2 reads YSYEKL. Here the CDR3 reads CASSPRGLEDTGELFF. The CDR3 nucleotides read TGCGCCAGCAGCCCCCGGGGCCTGGAGGACACCGGGGAGCTGTTTTTT.

The J gene is TRBJ2-7, the V gene TRBV6-2 or TRBV6-3, with D perhaps matching TRBD1 (6 bases). The CDR3 loop spans 14 amino acids. Germline V gives CDR1 MNHEY, CDR2 SVGEGT. V was shortened by 5 bases and J by 2 bases, with 13 bases between the two germline ends. In nucleotides, the CDR3 is TGTGCCAGCAGTCCATTCACAGGGACCTACGAGCAGTACTTC. Protein: CASSPFTGTYEQYF.

The J gene is TRBJ2-3, the V gene TRBV7-8; D unresolved. The V gene lost 5 bases and the J gene lost 0 bases, with 12 bases spanning the gap. The CDR3 is 15 residues long. Germline CDR1 SGHVS, CDR2 FQNEAQ. The CDR3 DNA reads as TGTGCCAGCAGCCCCGTTTCTGTGAGCACAGATACGCAGTATTTT. The encoded protein is CASSPVSVSTDTQYF.

Here the CDR3 DNA reads TGTGCCACCAGCGGCCCGGGACTAGCGGGGGCTCGCTCCTACAATGAGCAGTTCTTC. This sequence encodes CATSGPGLAGARSYNEQFF. This rearrangement joins TRBV15 to TRBJ2-1; 14 nucleotides line up with TRBD2. Trimming removed 5 bases from V and 0 bases from J; junction bases left unmatched: 9. The CDR3 spans 19 residues. Germline V CDR1 and CDR2: LNHNV, YYDKDF (reference sequence).

The rearrangement links TRBV12-3 or TRBV12-4 to TRBJ2-5; 8 bases align to TRBD1. There are 16 residues in the CDR3. The trim removed 5 bases at V and 3 bases at J, leaving 11 bases unmatched. CDR3 loop: CASSPPRSTGEETQYF. In DNA, the CDR3 is TGTGCCAGCAGTCCTCCCCGATCGACAGGGGAAGAGACCCAGTACTTC.

The chain is built from TRBV11-2 and TRBJ1-2; 8 bases agree with TRBD1. The V and J ends lost 1 base and 5 bases, in that order; junction bases with no gene match: 9. The germline V gene has CDR1 SGHAT and CDR2 FQNNGV. The CDR3 covers 16 residues. The CDR3 region has the DNA TGTGCCAGCAGCTTAGCCGCAGGGGGCAGGCTATATGGCTACACCTTC. Translated, it gives CASSLAAGGRLYGYTF. Complete variable domain (other parts from reference TRBV11-2 and TRBJ1-2): EAGVAQSPRYKIIEKRQSVAFWCNPISGHATLYWYQQILGQGPKLLIQFQNNGVVDDSQLPKDRFSAERLKGVDSTLKIQPAKLEDSAVYLCASSLAAGGRLYGYTFGSGTRLTVV.

This clonotype was found a few times. Since a much larger clone is just one base distant, this may be a read error. This chain joins TRBV12-3 or TRBV12-4 and TRBJ2-5, with 8 nucleotides matching TRBD1. This CDR3 is 12 amino acids long. The ends lost 10 bases at V and 11 bases at J; junction bases unmatched: 12. The CDR3 protein is CATPGGLNEQYF. The CDR3, as DNA: TGTGCCACGCCAGGGGGCCTCAATGAGCAGTACTTC.

In its sample, this clonotype was seen a few times. The J gene is TRBJ1-2, the V gene TRBV7-9; 10 bases match TRBD1. V shed 8 bases and J 6 bases; nucleotides not matched to a gene: 6. The CDR3 covers 13 residues. CDR1 and CDR2 (germline): SEHNR, FQNEAQ (reference sequence). CDR3 protein: CASLGQGIDGYTF. Here the CDR3 DNA reads TGTGCCAGCTTGGGACAGGGGATAGATGGCTACACCTTC.

The chain joins TRBV6-5 to TRBJ1-6; D possibly corresponds to TRBD1 (6 bases). Trimming removed 7 bases at V and 10 bases at J, with 20 bases between. Germline-derived CDR1 and CDR2 are MNHEY and SVGAGI. The CDR3 is made up of 15 amino acids. The CDR3 DNA follows: TGTGCCAGCACCAAGAAATACAGGGAGGGGTCACCCCTCCACTTT. Encoded protein: CASTKKYREGSPLHF.

This sequence joins TRBV14 and TRBJ1-1; D might be TRBD1 (5 bases). The germline V gene encodes CDR1 SGHDN and CDR2 FVKESK. Deletions cut 5 bases from V and 5 bases from J, with 12 bases between. CDR3 length: 13 amino acids. CDR3 coding DNA: TGTGCCAGCAGCACGGGACGGATTACTGAAGCTTTCTTT. Translated: CASSTGRITEAFF. Combining the CDR3 with reference TRBV14 and TRBJ1-1 gives the whole variable domain EAGVTQFPSHSVIEKGQTVTLRCDPISGHDNLYWYRRVMGKEIKFLLHFVKESKQDESGMPNNRFLAERTGGTYSTLKVQPAELEDSGVYFCASSTGRITEAFFGQGTRLTVV.

This clonotype was picked up many times. The rearrangement links TRBV7-2 to TRBJ2-7, with D unresolved. CDR3 length equals 13 residues. V lost 4 bases, J lost 7 bases, and 14 bases lay in between. Germline V CDR1 and CDR2: SGHTA, FQGNSA. The CDR3 nucleotides read TGTGCCAGCAGCTCCGTTGCGTCTTTGGAGCAGTACTTC. It yields the protein CASSSVASLEQYF.

The rearrangement uses TRBV29-1 and TRBJ2-3, with D perhaps matching TRBD2 (6 bases). This CDR3 has 12 amino acids. V was cut by 7 bases and J by 4 bases, with 12 bases left in between. Looked up from germline, CDR1 is SQVTM and CDR2 is ANQGSEA. For the CDR3, the DNA is TGCAGCGCGACTAGGGCCGCAGATACGCAGTATTTT. Translation: CSATRAADTQYF.

The CDR3 protein is CSARDPPDEQYF. CDR3 DNA: TGCAGTGCTAGAGATCCCCCGGACGAGCAGTACTTC. V and J are TRBV20-1 and TRBJ2-7, with D unresolved. The CDR3 loop spans 12 amino acids. V lost 0 bases and J lost 5, with 8 bases in between. Germline assignment: CDR1 DFQATT and CDR2 SNEGSKA (reference sequence).

The chain uses TRBV10-3 and TRBJ2-2; D gene uncertain. The V and J ends lost 2 bases and 5 bases respectively, with 6 bases between them. Germline V lookup: CDR1 ENHRY, CDR2 SYGVKD. The CDR3 length is 13 residues. The CDR3: CAISEGGTGELFF. CDR3 DNA: TGTGCCATCAGTGAGGGTGGGACCGGGGAGCTGTTTTTT.

Only a few counts were recorded for this clonotype. The chain recombines TRBV7-9 with TRBJ2-1; TRBD1 agrees at 8 bases. Germline V gene data show CDR1 as SEHNR and CDR2 as FQNEAQ (reference sequence). The CDR3 consists of 16 residues. The junction had 12 bases not matched to a gene; V was cut back by 5 bases and J by 6 bases. The CDR3 loop reads CASSARQGRLFNEQFF. CDR3 DNA: TGTGCCAGCAGCGCCAGACAGGGGCGCCTCTTCAATGAGCAGTTCTTC.

The chain joins TRBV25-1 to TRBJ2-1; a possible D gene is TRBD2 (6 bases). CDR1 and CDR2 from the germline V gene are MGHDK and SYGVNS. V lost 0 bases, J lost 10 bases, and 19 bases lay in between. This CDR3 comprises 16 residues. The CDR3 nucleotides are TGTGCCAGCAGTGAATATACGGGGACTGGGGGGAGGGAGCAGTTCTTC. Amino acid sequence: CASSEYTGTGGREQFF. Full variable domain (remainder filled in from reference TRBV25-1 and TRBJ2-1): EADIYQTPRYLVIGTGKKITLECSQTMGHDKMYWYQQDPGMELHLIHYSYGVNSTEKGDLSSESTVSRIRTEHFPLTLESARPSHTSQYLCASSEYTGTGGREQFFGPGTRLTVL.

This clonotype was counted at least ten times. The genes are TRBV6-1 and TRBJ2-3, with TRBD1 matching over 7 bases. Germline V gene lookup returns CDR1 MNHNS and CDR2 SASEGT. V shed 1 base and J 3 bases; nucleotides not matched to a gene: 4. The CDR3 covers 15 residues. The chain's CDR3 is CASSEEGTVTDTQYF. In nucleotides, the CDR3 is TGTGCCAGCAGTGAAGAGGGGACAGTTACAGATACGCAGTATTTT.

This clonotype was counted between two and nine times. The chain is built from TRBV7-2 and TRBJ1-2; no definite D call. CDR1 SGHTA and CDR2 FQGNSA come from the germline V gene. This CDR3 has 12 residues. V was shortened by 4 bases and J by 7 bases, with 10 bases between the two germline ends. In nucleotides, the CDR3 is TGTGCCAGCAGCTCGGCAACGAGTGGCTACACCTTC. Translating it yields CASSSATSGYTF.

Concerning this clonotype: A read error may be the cause here, since a much bigger clone is one base away. The rearrangement links TRBV20-1 to TRBJ2-5; TRBD2 matches at 7 bases. The CDR3 consists of 13 residues. Germline loops: CDR1 DFQATT, CDR2 SNEGSKA (reference sequence). The chain's CDR3 is CSAETSLGNEQYF. The CDR3 region has the DNA TGCAGCGCCGAGACTAGCCTCGGTAATGAGCAGTACTTC.